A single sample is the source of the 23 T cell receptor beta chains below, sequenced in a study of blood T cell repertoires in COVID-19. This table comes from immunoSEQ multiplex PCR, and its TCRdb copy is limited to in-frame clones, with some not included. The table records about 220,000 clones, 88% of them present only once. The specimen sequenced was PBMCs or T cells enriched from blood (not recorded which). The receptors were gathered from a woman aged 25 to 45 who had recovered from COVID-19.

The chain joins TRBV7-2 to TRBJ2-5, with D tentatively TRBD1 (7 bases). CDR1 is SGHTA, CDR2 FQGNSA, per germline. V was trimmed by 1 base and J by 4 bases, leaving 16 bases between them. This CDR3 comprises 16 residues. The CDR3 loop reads CASSLEEGARGETQYF. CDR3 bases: TGTGCCAGCAGCTTAGAGGAGGGGGCGAGGGGAGAGACCCAGTACTTC. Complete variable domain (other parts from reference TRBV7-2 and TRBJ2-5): GAGVSQSPSNKVTEKGKDVELRCDPISGHTALYWYRQSLGQGLEFLIYFQGNSAPDKSGLPSDRFSAERTGGSVSTLTIQRTQQEDSAVYLCASSLEEGARGETQYFGPGTRLLVL.

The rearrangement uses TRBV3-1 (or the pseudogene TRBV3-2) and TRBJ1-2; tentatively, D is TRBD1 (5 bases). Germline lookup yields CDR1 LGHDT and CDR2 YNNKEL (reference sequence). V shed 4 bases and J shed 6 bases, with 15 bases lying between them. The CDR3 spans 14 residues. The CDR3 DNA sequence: TGTGCCAGCAGCCCAGTCGGGACTCCTCATGGCTACACCTTC. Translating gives CASSPVGTPHGYTF.

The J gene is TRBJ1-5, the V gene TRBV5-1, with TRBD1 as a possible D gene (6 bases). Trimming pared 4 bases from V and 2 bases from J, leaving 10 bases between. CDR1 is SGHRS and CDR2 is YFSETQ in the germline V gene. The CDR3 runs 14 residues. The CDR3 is CASSIQGGNQPQHF. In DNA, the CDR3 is TGCGCCAGCAGCATACAGGGCGGCAATCAGCCCCAGCATTTT.

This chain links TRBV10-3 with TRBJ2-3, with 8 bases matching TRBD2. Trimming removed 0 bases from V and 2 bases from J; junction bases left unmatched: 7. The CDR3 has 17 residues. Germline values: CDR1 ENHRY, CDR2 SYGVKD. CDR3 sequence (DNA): TGTGCCATCAGTGAGTCATGGCGGGGGGCCCCCACAGATACGCAGTATTTT. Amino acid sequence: CAISESWRGAPTDTQYF.

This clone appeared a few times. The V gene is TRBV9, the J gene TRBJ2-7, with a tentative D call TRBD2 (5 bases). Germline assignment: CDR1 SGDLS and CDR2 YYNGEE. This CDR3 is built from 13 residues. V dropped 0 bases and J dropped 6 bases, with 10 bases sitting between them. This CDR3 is CASSVGPTSEQYF. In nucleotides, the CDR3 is TGTGCCAGCAGCGTAGGCCCCACTAGCGAGCAGTACTTC.

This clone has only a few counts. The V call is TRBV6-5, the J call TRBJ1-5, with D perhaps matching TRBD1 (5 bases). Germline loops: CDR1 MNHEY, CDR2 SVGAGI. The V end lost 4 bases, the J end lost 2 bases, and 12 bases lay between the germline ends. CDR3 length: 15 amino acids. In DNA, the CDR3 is TGTGCCAGCAGTTTGATGGGGGGAGGCAATCAGCCCCAGCATTTT. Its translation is CASSLMGGGNQPQHF.

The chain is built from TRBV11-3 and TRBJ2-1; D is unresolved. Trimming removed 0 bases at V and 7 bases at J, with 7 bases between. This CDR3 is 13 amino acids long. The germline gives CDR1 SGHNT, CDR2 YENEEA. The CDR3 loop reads CASSLELQNEQFF. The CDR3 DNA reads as TGTGCCAGCAGCTTAGAGCTGCAGAATGAGCAGTTCTTC. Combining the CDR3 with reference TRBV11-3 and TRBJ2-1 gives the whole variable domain EAGVVQSPRYKIIEKKQPVAFWCNPISGHNTLYWYLQNLGQGPELLIRYENEEAVDDSQLPKDRFSAERLKGVDSTLKIQPAELGDSAVYLCASSLELQNEQFFGPGTRLTVL.

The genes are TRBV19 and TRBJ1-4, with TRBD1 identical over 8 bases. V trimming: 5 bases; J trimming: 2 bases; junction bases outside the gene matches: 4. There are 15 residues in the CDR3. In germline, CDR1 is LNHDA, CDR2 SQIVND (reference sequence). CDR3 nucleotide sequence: TGTGCCAGTAGTTTACAGGGGGAGACTAATGAAAAACTGTTTTTT. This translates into CASSLQGETNEKLFF.

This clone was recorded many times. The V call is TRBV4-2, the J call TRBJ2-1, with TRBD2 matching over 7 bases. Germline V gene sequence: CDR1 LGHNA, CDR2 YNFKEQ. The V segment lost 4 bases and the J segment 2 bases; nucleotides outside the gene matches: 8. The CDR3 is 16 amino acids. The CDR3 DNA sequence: TGTGCCAGCAGCCCCCCATGGCTAGCGGCCTACAATGAGCAGTTCTTC. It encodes CASSPPWLAAYNEQFF.

The CDR3, as DNA: TGTGCCAGCGGTTCGGACAGGGCGAACACCGGGGAGCTGTTTTTT. Amino acid sequence: CASGSDRANTGELFF. The chain has TRBV6-5 and TRBJ2-2; 8 nucleotides agree with TRBD1. This CDR3 spans 15 amino acids. The V and J ends lost 8 bases and 0 bases, in that order; junction bases with no gene match: 5. Germline lookup yields CDR1 MNHEY and CDR2 SVGAGI.

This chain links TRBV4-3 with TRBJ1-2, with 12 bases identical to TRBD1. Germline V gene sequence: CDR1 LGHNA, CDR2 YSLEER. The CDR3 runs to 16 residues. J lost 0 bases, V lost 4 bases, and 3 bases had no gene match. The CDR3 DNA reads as TGCGCCAGCAGCCCGGGACAGGGGGCCACTAACTATGGCTACACCTTC. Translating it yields CASSPGQGATNYGYTF.

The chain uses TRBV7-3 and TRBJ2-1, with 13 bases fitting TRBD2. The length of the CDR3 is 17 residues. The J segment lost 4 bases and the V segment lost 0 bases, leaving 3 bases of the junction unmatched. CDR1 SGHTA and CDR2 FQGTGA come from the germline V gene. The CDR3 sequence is CASSLTTSGGTYNEQFF. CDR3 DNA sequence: TGTGCCAGCAGCTTAACGACTAGCGGGGGGACGTACAATGAGCAGTTCTTC.

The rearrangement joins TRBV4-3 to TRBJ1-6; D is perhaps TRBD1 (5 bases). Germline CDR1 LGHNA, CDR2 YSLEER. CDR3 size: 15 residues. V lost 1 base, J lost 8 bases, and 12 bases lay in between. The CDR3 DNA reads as TGCGCCAGCAGCCAAGCCTACGGGGGAGATTCACCCCTCCACTTT. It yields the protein CASSQAYGGDSPLHF.

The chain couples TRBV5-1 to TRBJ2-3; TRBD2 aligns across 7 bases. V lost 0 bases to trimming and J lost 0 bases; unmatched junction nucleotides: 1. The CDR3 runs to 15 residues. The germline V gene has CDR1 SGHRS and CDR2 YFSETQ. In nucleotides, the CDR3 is TGCGCCAGCAGCTTGGAAGCGGGGAGCACAGATACGCAGTATTTT. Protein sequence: CASSLEAGSTDTQYF.

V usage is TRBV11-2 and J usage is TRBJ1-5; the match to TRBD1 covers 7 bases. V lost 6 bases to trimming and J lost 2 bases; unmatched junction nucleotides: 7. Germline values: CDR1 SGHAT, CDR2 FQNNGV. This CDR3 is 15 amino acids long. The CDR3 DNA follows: TGTGCCAGCAGTTCACAGGGGATGGGCAATCAGCCCCAGCATTTT. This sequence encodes CASSSQGMGNQPQHF.

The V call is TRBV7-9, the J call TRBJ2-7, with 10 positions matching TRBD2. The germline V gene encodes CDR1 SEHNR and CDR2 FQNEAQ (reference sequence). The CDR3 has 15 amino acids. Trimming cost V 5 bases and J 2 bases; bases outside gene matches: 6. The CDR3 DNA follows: TGTGCCAGCAGCCCGCGGACTAGCGGAGCCTACGAGCAGTACTTC. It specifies CASSPRTSGAYEQYF.

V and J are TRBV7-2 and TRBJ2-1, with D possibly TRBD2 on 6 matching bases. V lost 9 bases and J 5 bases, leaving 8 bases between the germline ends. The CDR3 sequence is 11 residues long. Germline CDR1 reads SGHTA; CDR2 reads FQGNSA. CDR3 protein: CASGGNNEQFF. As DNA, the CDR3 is TGTGCCAGTGGGGGGAACAATGAGCAGTTCTTC.

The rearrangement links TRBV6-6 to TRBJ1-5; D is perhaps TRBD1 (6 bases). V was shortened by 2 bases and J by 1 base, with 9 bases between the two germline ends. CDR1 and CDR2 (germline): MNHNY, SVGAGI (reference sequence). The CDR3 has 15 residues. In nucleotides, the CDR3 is TGTGCCAGCAGTTACCCGGGACACAGCAATCAGCCCCAGCATTTT. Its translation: CASSYPGHSNQPQHF.

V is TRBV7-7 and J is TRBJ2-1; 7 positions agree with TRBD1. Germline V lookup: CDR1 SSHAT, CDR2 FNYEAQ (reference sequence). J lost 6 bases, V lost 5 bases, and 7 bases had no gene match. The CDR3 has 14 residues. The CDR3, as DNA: TGTGCCAGCAGCAGAACGACAGGGAGCAATGAGCAGTTCTTC. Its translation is CASSRTTGSNEQFF.

The CDR3 loop reads CASSTGGGTEAFF. Here the CDR3 DNA reads TGTGCCAGTAGTACGGGAGGGGGAACTGAAGCTTTCTTT. The V gene is TRBV19, the J gene TRBJ1-1; D perhaps matches TRBD1 (6 bases). The CDR3 contains 13 residues. Trimming cost V 4 bases and J 5 bases, with 11 bases left between them. Germline V lookup: CDR1 LNHDA, CDR2 SQIVND (reference sequence).

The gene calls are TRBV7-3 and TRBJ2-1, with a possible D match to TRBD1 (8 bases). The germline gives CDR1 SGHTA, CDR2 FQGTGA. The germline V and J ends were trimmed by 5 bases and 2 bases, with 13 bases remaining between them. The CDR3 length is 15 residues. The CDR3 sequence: CASSPQGGTYNEQFF. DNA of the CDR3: TGTGCCAGCAGCCCACAGGGGGGGACCTACAATGAGCAGTTCTTC.

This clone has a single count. Written as DNA, the CDR3 is TGTGCCAGCAGTGACAACAGGTGGGGCTACACCTTC. This gives the protein CASSDNRWGYTF. The chain is built from TRBV25-1 and TRBJ1-2, with a possible D match to TRBD1 (5 bases). Germline V gene sequence: CDR1 MGHDK, CDR2 SYGVNS. This CDR3 has 12 amino acids. The V and J ends lost 3 bases and 8 bases respectively, with 10 bases between them.

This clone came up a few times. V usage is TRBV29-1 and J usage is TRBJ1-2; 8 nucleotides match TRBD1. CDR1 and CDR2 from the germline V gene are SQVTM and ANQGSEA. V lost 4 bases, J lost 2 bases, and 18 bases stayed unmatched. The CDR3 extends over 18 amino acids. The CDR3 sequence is CSVGERLTGVYLNYGYTF. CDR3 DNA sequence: TGCAGCGTTGGGGAGAGGCTGACAGGGGTTTATCTGAACTATGGCTACACCTTC.